The rows below give T cell receptor beta chains drawn from one sample of a study of blood T cell repertoires in COVID-19. Some clones are missing from TCRdb's copy, which holds only in-frame ones; the method was immunoSEQ multiplex PCR. The table lists a few hundred thousand clones, roughly four fifths of them singletons. The sample consisted of PBMCs or T cells enriched from blood (not recorded which). These receptors all come from a man in his fifties who had recovered from COVID-19. CDR3s include the opening cysteine and the closing phenylalanine or tryptophan. The order of the fields is V gene, CDR3 length, J gene, clone size, D gene, CDR3 protein, CDR3 DNA. The D gene is left open where the match is weak. Clone size is stated in some rows and not others, as once, few, many or a class when expanded.

TRBV12-3/TRBV12-4	13	TRBJ1-2	once	-	CASRPTIGGGYTF	TGTGCCAGCAGACCTACCATCGGGGGGGGCTACACCTTC
TRBV30	13	TRBJ1-1	-	-	CAWSWGGHTEAFF	TGTGCCTGGAGCTGGGGAGGGCACACTGAAGCTTTCTTT
TRBV19	13	TRBJ1-1	-	TRBD1	CASSTTGRVKAFF	TGTGCCAGTAGTACGACAGGGCGGGTGAAGGCTTTCTTT
TRBV13	17	TRBJ1-4	once	-	CASSVRRGGNANEKLFF	TGTGCCAGCAGCGTAAGACGAGGAGGGAACGCGAATGAAAAACTGTTTTTT
TRBV5-8	15	TRBJ1-1	-	-	CASSPRGSLNTEAFF	TGTGCCAGCAGCCCACGGGGGTCCCTGAACACTGAAGCTTTCTTT
TRBV5-4	15	TRBJ2-1	-	-	CASSLTDYPDNEQFF	TGTGCCAGCAGCTTGACGGACTACCCAGACAATGAGCAGTTCTTC
TRBV6-4	16	TRBJ1-6	-	TRBD1	CASTGSSDRGDSPLHF	TGTGCCAGCACTGGATCCTCGGACAGGGGGGATTCACCCCTCCACTTT
TRBV5-6	14	TRBJ2-5	-	TRBD2	CASSPGTSGETQYF	TGTGCCAGCAGCCCAGGGACTAGCGGCGAGACCCAGTACTTC
TRBV9	15	TRBJ1-2	once	TRBD1	CASSPTRQGRLGYTF	TGTGCCAGCAGCCCTACACGACAGGGCCGCCTCGGCTACACCTTC
TRBV28	12	TRBJ1-1	-	-	CASWVRTAEAFF	TGTGCCAGCTGGGTCCGGACAGCTGAAGCTTTCTTT
TRBV12-5	14	TRBJ1-5	-	-	CASGEGFLHQPQHF	TGTGCTAGTGGTGAGGGATTCCTTCATCAGCCCCAGCATTTT
TRBV15	15	TRBJ1-6	once	-	CATSREGQGISPLHF	TGTGCCACCAGCAGAGAGGGCCAGGGGATTTCACCCCTCCACTTT
TRBV5-1	12	TRBJ2-7	few	-	CASSLVADEQYF	TGCGCCAGCAGCTTGGTAGCGGACGAGCAGTACTTC
TRBV27	14	TRBJ1-1	once	-	CASSLSSGRTEAFF	TGTGCCAGCAGTTTATCATCAGGGCGAACTGAAGCTTTCTTT
TRBV6-5	13	TRBJ1-6	-	TRBD1	CASIRDSNSPLHF	TGTGCCAGTATCCGGGACAGCAATTCACCCCTCCACTTT
TRBV5-4	15	TRBJ2-7	-	-	CASSPGPKDLGEQYF	TGTGCCAGCAGCCCCGGGCCCAAGGACTTAGGCGAGCAGTACTTC
TRBV5-1	15	TRBJ2-3	-	TRBD2	CASSRESGRGDTQYF	TGCGCCAGCAGCCGGGAAAGCGGGAGGGGAGATACGCAGTATTTT
TRBV11-3	16	TRBJ2-1	-	TRBD2	CASSLDLAGTYNEQFF	TGTGCCAGCAGCTTAGATCTAGCGGGCACCTACAATGAGCAGTTCTTC
TRBV24-1	15	TRBJ1-2	once	TRBD1	CATSDPNWTGDGYTF	TGTGCCACCAGTGATCCCAACTGGACAGGGGATGGCTACACCTTC
TRBV28	12	TRBJ2-7	-	TRBD2	CASQRDNYEQYF	TGTGCCAGCCAGCGGGATAACTACGAGCAGTACTTC
TRBV30	13	TRBJ2-1	-	TRBD2	CARTSGRLNEQFF	TGTGCCCGGACTAGCGGGCGACTCAATGAGCAGTTCTTC
TRBV27	15	TRBJ1-6	-	TRBD1	CASSLSTGGNSPLHF	TGTGCCAGCAGTTTATCGACAGGGGGAAATTCACCCCTCCACTTT